One T cell receptor (beta chain) is described in this entry. Its antigen is currently unknown. The data stem from a study of cytomegalovirus exposure and HLA in healthy donors. The CDR3 spans 15 residues. V shed 4 bases and J shed 0 bases, with 10 bases lying between them. CDR1 and CDR2 (germline): MDHEN, SYDVKM. In the PCR, 60 Vbeta and 13 Jbeta primers were used. This table comes from immunoSEQ multiplex PCR, and its TCRdb copy is limited to in-frame clones, with some not included. The sample has roughly 180,000 clones, roughly 88% seen once. Findings and caveats of the study: Researchers had no immune exposure information except CMV serostatus available. There were a few CMV-associated chains whose specificity for CMV antigens was confirmed in vitro. Certain indistinguishable V segments, among them TRBV6-2 and TRBV6-3, were excluded. Per published reports, the classifier diagnosed cytomegalovirus status with high specificity and sensitivity.

The source material was PBMCs. This rearrangement joins TRBV28 to TRBJ1-5, with D tentatively TRBD1 (5 bases). This TCR was recovered from a man aged 18 to 29 in good health and CMV-seropositive. The CDR3 loop reads CASSWGGGSNQPQHF. For the CDR3, the DNA is TGTGCCAGCAGTTGGGGGGGAGGTAGCAATCAGCCCCAGCATTTT.